Listed below are T cell receptor beta chains from one sample, sequenced in a study of shared clonotypes between healthy human individuals. The assay was immunoSEQ multiplex PCR, and TCRdb's table has in-frame clones only and misses some. The data show approximately 2,300,000 clones, with about nine tenths seen just once and 0.37% held by the top ten. Input material: naive CD4+ T cells from PBMCs. The receptors originated from a man between 18 and 35 years old in good health. Some clones in this sample may be carry-over from other donors' samples. Each CDR3 is given without its conserved first and last residue. Each record gives: J gene, V gene, CDR3 protein.

j_gene: TRBJ2-1
v_gene: TRBV5-1
CDR3aa: ASSLILTNEQF

j_gene: TRBJ2-4
v_gene: TRBV30
CDR3aa: AWSEGGGGEY

j_gene: TRBJ2-1
v_gene: TRBV29-1
CDR3aa: SGRQGSGWNEQF

j_gene: TRBJ2-5
v_gene: TRBV7-2
CDR3aa: ASSPAGVKETQY

j_gene: TRBJ1-5
v_gene: TRBV4-3
CDR3aa: ASSPRTGREPQH

j_gene: TRBJ2-1
v_gene: TRBV7-9
CDR3aa: ASSSSDWVYNEQF

j_gene: TRBJ1-1
v_gene: TRBV27
CDR3aa: ASSLRPLLNTEAF

j_gene: TRBJ2-3
v_gene: TRBV7-6
CDR3aa: ASSRPEGIPYTDTQY

j_gene: TRBJ2-7
v_gene: TRBV2
CDR3aa: ASIGTGAPSSYEQY

j_gene: TRBJ1-1
v_gene: TRBV9
CDR3aa: ASSTQGQNTEAF

j_gene: TRBJ1-3
v_gene: TRBV19
CDR3aa: ATKGTGNTIY

j_gene: TRBJ2-5
v_gene: TRBV28
CDR3aa: ASSLSPGQETQY

j_gene: TRBJ2-5
v_gene: TRBV5-1
CDR3aa: ASSLAGDRETQY

j_gene: TRBJ1-2
v_gene: TRBV19
CDR3aa: ASNGQGNYGYT

j_gene: TRBJ2-7
v_gene: TRBV9
CDR3aa: ASSVLPGRSYEQY

j_gene: TRBJ1-1
v_gene: TRBV28
CDR3aa: ASSVSTSAEAF

j_gene: TRBJ2-3
v_gene: TRBV6-1
CDR3aa: ASSGSLGGPSSTDTQY

j_gene: TRBJ2-7
v_gene: TRBV5-1
CDR3aa: ASSLDPPASYEQY

j_gene: TRBJ2-2
v_gene: TRBV7-8
CDR3aa: ASSLRTDRVRAGELF

j_gene: TRBJ1-2
v_gene: TRBV19
CDR3aa: ASRPGGYGYT

j_gene: TRBJ2-6
v_gene: TRBV18
CDR3aa: ASSPLPGQSSGANVLT

j_gene: TRBJ1-3
v_gene: TRBV7-8
CDR3aa: ASRPTGPTGNTIY

j_gene: TRBJ2-3
v_gene: TRBV7-9
CDR3aa: ASSLVQGSSTDTQY

j_gene: TRBJ2-6
v_gene: TRBV6-9
CDR3aa: ASSYQEISGANVLT

j_gene: TRBJ2-6
v_gene: TRBV7-3
CDR3aa: ASRRSSGANVLT

j_gene: TRBJ2-5
v_gene: TRBV19
CDR3aa: ASSATGIQETQY

j_gene: TRBJ2-2
v_gene: TRBV9
CDR3aa: ASSQGPTGELF

j_gene: TRBJ2-1
v_gene: TRBV6-1
CDR3aa: ASSEAVRGREQF

j_gene: TRBJ1-4
v_gene: TRBV5-4
CDR3aa: ASSLGGAIGEKLF

j_gene: TRBJ1-1
v_gene: TRBV18
CDR3aa: ASSLGTPLEAF

j_gene: TRBJ2-7
v_gene: TRBV5-6
CDR3aa: ASSWTSGSSVQY

j_gene: TRBJ2-7
v_gene: TRBV5-1
CDR3aa: ASSLFPGQGAGTYEQY

j_gene: TRBJ1-2
v_gene: TRBV4-3
CDR3aa: ASSLSGGDFNYGYT

j_gene: TRBJ2-6
v_gene: TRBV2
CDR3aa: ASSEGRLSGANVLT

j_gene: TRBJ1-1
v_gene: TRBV21-1
CDR3aa: ASSEGRFTEAF

j_gene: TRBJ2-1
v_gene: TRBV7-2
CDR3aa: ASSVHAGRQF

j_gene: TRBJ2-7
v_gene: TRBV7-5
CDR3aa: ARSFGFTLYEQY

j_gene: TRBJ1-5
v_gene: TRBV7-2
CDR3aa: ASSLAGLLHQPQH

j_gene: TRBJ2-7
v_gene: TRBV14
CDR3aa: AYNYLRHHNFSYEQY

j_gene: TRBJ1-1
v_gene: TRBV28
CDR3aa: ASGEAGQGNTEAF

j_gene: TRBJ2-7
v_gene: TRBV6-1
CDR3aa: AISPRTVPYEQY

j_gene: TRBJ1-2
v_gene: TRBV19
CDR3aa: ASSMGRGLGYGYT

j_gene: TRBJ2-7
v_gene: TRBV7-9
CDR3aa: ASSLAGGYEQY

j_gene: TRBJ2-7
v_gene: TRBV7-8
CDR3aa: ASSSSMVYEQY

j_gene: TRBJ1-2
v_gene: TRBV7-9
CDR3aa: ASSLDSYYGYT